These 20 T cell receptor beta chains came from one sample sequenced in a study of shared clonotypes between healthy human individuals. Libraries were prepared by immunoSEQ multiplex PCR; TCRdb keeps only in-frame clonotypes and omits some of them. The sample records roughly 650,000 clones, approximately 96% being singletons. Selected positively for CCR7 and CD45RO-negative, naive CD8 cells excluded terminally differentiated effector memory CD45RA+ cells. Material: naive CD8+ T cells sorted from blood. These receptors came from a woman in her twenties or thirties in good health.

On this clone: The identical CDR3 is also encoded by other nucleotide sequences in the sample. The J gene is TRBJ1-3, the V gene TRBV11-2, with D unclear. The germline CDR1 and CDR2 sequences are SGHAT and FQNNGV. The V end lost 3 bases, the J end lost 2 bases, and 8 bases lay between the germline ends. CDR3 length: 14 amino acids. Here the CDR3 reads CASSLGGPGNTIYF. The CDR3 DNA follows: TGTGCCAGCAGCTTGGGCGGGCCTGGAAACACCATATATTTT.

J is TRBJ2-7 and V is TRBV19; D uncertain. The length of the CDR3 is 11 residues. Deletions cut 7 bases from V and 6 bases from J, with 10 bases between. Germline CDR1 LNHDA, CDR2 SQIVND (reference sequence). The CDR3 is CASKLGSEQYF. The DNA of the CDR3 is TGTGCCAGTAAGTTAGGGTCCGAGCAGTACTTC. The full variable domain, with the rest looked up from reference TRBV19 and TRBJ2-7, is DGGITQSPKYLFRKEGQNVTLSCEQNLNHDAMYWYRQDPGQGLRLIYYSQIVNDFQKGDIAEGYSVSREKKESFPLTVTSAQKNPTAFYLCASKLGSEQYFGPGTRLTVT.

This clone appeared once. CDR3 sequence: CASSGLAGRNEQYF. As DNA, the CDR3 is TGTGCCAGCAGTGGACTAGCGGGACGGAACGAGCAGTACTTC. The V call is TRBV27, the J call TRBJ2-7; 12 bases are a match to TRBD2. The CDR3 extends over 14 amino acids. CDR1 and CDR2 from the germline V gene are MNHEY and SMNVEV (reference sequence). V was pared by 5 bases and J by 5 bases, with 4 bases of the junction left unmatched.

The chain uses TRBV2 and TRBJ1-1; the D is unclear. V was trimmed by 1 base and J by 1 base, leaving 7 bases between them. CDR3 length: 14 residues. Germline V gene lookup returns CDR1 SNHLY and CDR2 FYNNEI. CDR3 DNA sequence: TGTGCCAGCAGTGAAGGACATGAGAACACTGAAGCTTTCTTT. Translating it yields CASSEGHENTEAFF.

CDR3 nucleotides: TGTGCCAGTAAGACTAGCGGAGGTTCCTACGAGCAGTACTTC. As protein: CASKTSGGSYEQYF. The rearrangement joins TRBV19 to TRBJ2-7; 9 bases fit TRBD2. The V gene's germline CDR1 is LNHDA and CDR2 SQIVND (reference sequence). The CDR3 is 14 residues long. With V trimmed by 7 bases and J by 1 base, 5 bases remained unmatched.

The rearrangement uses TRBV28 and TRBJ2-7; D gene uncertain. Trimming took off 5 bases at V and 6 bases at J, with 8 bases between the two ends. The length of the CDR3 is 11 residues. Germline CDR1 reads MDHEN; CDR2 reads SYDVKM. The CDR3: CASSLIREQYF. CDR3 in DNA: TGTGCCAGCAGTCTAATACGCGAGCAGTACTTC.

The chain recombines TRBV5-6 with TRBJ2-1; D is uncertain. The CDR3 spans 17 residues. Trimming stripped 4 bases from V and 0 bases from J, with 17 bases between. Germline V gene lookup returns CDR1 SGHDT and CDR2 YYEEEE. The CDR3 sequence: CASSRSPGGASYNEQFF. The CDR3 DNA is TGTGCCAGCAGCCGATCCCCCGGCGGTGCCTCCTACAATGAGCAGTTCTTC.

The J gene is TRBJ1-5, the V gene TRBV13, with 8 bases fitting TRBD1. The J segment lost 5 bases and the V segment lost 5 bases, leaving 5 bases of the junction unmatched. This CDR3 spans 14 amino acids. Germline V gene data show CDR1 as PRHDT and CDR2 as FYEKMQ (reference sequence). CDR3 nucleotide sequence: TGTGCCAGCAGCCACGGACAGGGCCATCAGCCCCAGCATTTT. This sequence encodes CASSHGQGHQPQHF.

The gene calls are TRBV4-1 and TRBJ2-1, with D hard to call. CDR1 and CDR2 from the germline V gene are MGHRA and YSYEKL. Trimming left V 1 base short and J 9 bases short, with 19 bases between. This CDR3 has 16 amino acids. The CDR3 is CASSQVQSASGSEQFF. The CDR3 DNA reads TGCGCCAGCAGCCAAGTACAGAGCGCCTCAGGTAGTGAGCAGTTCTTC.

The rearrangement joins TRBV29-1 to TRBJ2-1; 8 bases are shared with TRBD1. V was pared by 7 bases and J by 0 bases, with 5 bases of the junction left unmatched. From germline, CDR1 is SQVTM and CDR2 ANQGSEA. The CDR3 runs 14 residues. The CDR3 sequence is CSEGQANSYNEQFF. The CDR3 nucleotides read TGCAGCGAGGGACAGGCCAACTCCTACAATGAGCAGTTCTTC.

The chain recombines TRBV9 with TRBJ2-7, with D possibly TRBD1 on 6 matching bases. Trimming removed 4 bases from V and 2 bases from J, with 13 bases in between. This CDR3 contains 14 residues. Germline V CDR1 and CDR2: SGDLS, YYNGEE. CDR3 residues: CASSPPGAAYEQYF. In DNA form, the CDR3 reads TGTGCCAGCAGCCCTCCAGGGGCGGCCTACGAGCAGTACTTC.

The rearrangement links TRBV7-2 to TRBJ2-6; no clear D gene. CDR3 size: 18 residues. The V gene lost 5 bases and the J gene lost 2 bases, with 19 bases spanning the gap. Germline V gene data show CDR1 as SGHTA and CDR2 as FQGNSA. The CDR3 DNA reads as TGTGCCAGCAGCCCATACCCCCACTGGGGTGCTGGGGCCAACGTCCTGACTTTC. Protein sequence: CASSPYPHWGAGANVLTF.

The chain links TRBV27 to TRBJ2-7, with 7 bases aligning to TRBD2. Germline CDR1 reads MNHEY; CDR2 reads SMNVEV (reference sequence). The CDR3 runs 17 residues. Trimming cost V 5 bases and J 2 bases; bases outside gene matches: 15. The CDR3 DNA follows: TGTGCCAGCAGTCCCCCGGCACCCTCGGGAGGAACCTACGAGCAGTACTTC. Translation: CASSPPAPSGGTYEQYF.

V usage is TRBV6-5 and J usage is TRBJ2-2; tentatively, D is TRBD2 (6 bases). The CDR3 contains 13 residues. The V end lost 3 bases, the J end lost 6 bases, and 8 bases lay between the germline ends. The germline V gene has CDR1 MNHEY and CDR2 SVGAGI. The CDR3 reads CASSYGGAGELFF. The CDR3 bases are TGTGCCAGCAGTTATGGAGGGGCCGGGGAGCTGTTTTTT.

The V and J genes are TRBV5-4 and TRBJ2-2, with 7 bases matching TRBD1. The CDR3 has 15 amino acids. V was pared by 4 bases and J by 7 bases, with 10 bases of the junction left unmatched. From germline, CDR1 is SGHNT and CDR2 YYREEE (reference sequence). The DNA of the CDR3 is TGTGCCAGCAGCCCCTTCCGGACAGGTTACGGGGAGCTGTTTTTT. Translated, it gives CASSPFRTGYGELFF.

V is TRBV15 and J is TRBJ2-3; no firm D call. The CDR3 is 15 amino acids. The germline gives CDR1 LNHNV, CDR2 YYDKDF (reference sequence). V was pared by 4 bases and J by 2 bases, with 13 bases between. CDR3 bases: TGTGCCACCAGCACCGTTAGTGGATCCACAGATACGCAGTATTTT. Protein product: CATSTVSGSTDTQYF.

Regarding this clone: This same CDR3 is encoded by further DNA sequences in the sample. V is TRBV10-2 and J is TRBJ2-7; D gene uncertain. The V end was cut by 2 bases, the J end by 2 bases, with 1 base between. CDR3 size: 11 residues. Germline values: CDR1 WSHSY, CDR2 SAAADI. The CDR3: CASSEAYEQYF. For the CDR3, the DNA is TGCGCCAGCAGTGAGGCCTACGAGCAGTACTTC.

This sequence joins TRBV4-2 and TRBJ2-7; 7 positions match TRBD2. J lost 2 bases, V lost 0 bases, and 4 bases had no gene match. Germline CDR1 LGHNA, CDR2 YNFKEQ. The CDR3 has 15 amino acids. CDR3 nucleotide sequence: TGTGCCAGCAGCCAAGAGGTGGCGGGAGCCTACGAGCAGTACTTC. Encoded protein: CASSQEVAGAYEQYF.

The J gene is TRBJ2-7, the V gene TRBV27; TRBD2 matches at 9 bases. CDR1 is MNHEY, CDR2 SMNVEV, per germline (reference sequence). There are 13 residues in the CDR3. The V gene end was trimmed by 6 bases and the J gene end by 2 bases; junction bases not matched to a gene: 2. The CDR3 reads CASRIAGAYEQYF. CDR3 in DNA: TGTGCCAGCAGGATAGCGGGAGCCTACGAGCAGTACTTC.

The genes are TRBV29-1 and TRBJ1-4, with a possible D match to TRBD1 (5 bases). Germline CDR1 reads SQVTM; CDR2 reads ANQGSEA. The ends were cut back, 3 bases at V and 2 bases at J, with 10 bases in the middle. The CDR3 length is 14 residues. The CDR3 spells CSVETVSTNEKLFF. In DNA, the CDR3 is TGCAGCGTTGAGACAGTCTCGACTAATGAAAAACTGTTTTTT. The full variable domain, its missing parts supplied by reference TRBV29-1 and TRBJ1-4, is SAVISQKPSRDICQRGTSLTIQCQVDSQVTMMFWYRQQPGQSLTLIATANQGSEATYESGFVIDKFPISRPNLTFSTLTVSNMSPEDSSIYLCSVETVSTNEKLFFGSGTQLSVL.